This TCR beta chain was captured in a study of beta chain features in type 1 diabetes. Study-level information: Examination spanned 100 million to 130 million sorted cells from all samples. Broader study findings: For Type 1 diabetes patients, all four CD4+ subsets carried TCRB CDR3s that were moderately but significantly shorter.

The V segment lost 3 bases and the J segment 6 bases; nucleotides outside the gene matches: 7. In germline, CDR1 is KGHSH, CDR2 LQKENI. The CDR3 contains 14 residues. All of the isolated RNA was reverse transcribed, so expressed TCRB transcripts were sequenced. Clones were sequenced by immunoSEQ multiplex PCR, and TCRdb holds only the in-frame ones, with some missing. Of about 710,000 clones detected, over 12% appear once; the ten largest clones hold roughly 0.04%. Only a few counts were recorded for this clone. Antigen: not known. This TCR came from a young man with type 1 diabetes. The sequenced material came from naive CD4+ T cells from blood. This chain connects TRBV18 to TRBJ1-2; 7 nucleotides match TRBD1. The DNA for the CDR3 is TGTGCCAGCTCACCGAGTAGGGACAGCGATGGCTACACCTTC. The encoded protein is CASSPSRDSDGYTF.